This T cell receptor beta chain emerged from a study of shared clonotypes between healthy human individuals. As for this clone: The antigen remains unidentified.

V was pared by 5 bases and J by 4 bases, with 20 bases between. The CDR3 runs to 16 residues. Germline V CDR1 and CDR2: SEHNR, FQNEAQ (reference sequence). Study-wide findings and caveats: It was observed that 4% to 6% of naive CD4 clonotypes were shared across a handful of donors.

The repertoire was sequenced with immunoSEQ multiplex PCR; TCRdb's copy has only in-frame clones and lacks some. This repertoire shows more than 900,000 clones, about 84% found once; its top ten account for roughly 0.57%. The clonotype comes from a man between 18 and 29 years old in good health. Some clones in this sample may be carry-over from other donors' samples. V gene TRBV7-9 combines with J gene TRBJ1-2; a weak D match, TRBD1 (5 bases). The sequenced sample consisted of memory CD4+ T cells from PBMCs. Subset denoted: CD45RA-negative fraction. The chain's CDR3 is CASSTSIWGAGYGYTF. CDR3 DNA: TGTGCCAGCAGCACCAGCATATGGGGCGCAGGCTATGGCTACACCTTC. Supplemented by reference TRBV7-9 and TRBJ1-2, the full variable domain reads DTGVSQNPRHKITKRGQNVTFRCDPISEHNRLYWYRQTLGQGPEFLTYFQNEAQLEKSRLLSDRFSAERPKGSFSTLEIQRTEQGDSAMYLCASSTSIWGAGYGYTFGSGTRLTVV.